Each of the 14 T cell receptor beta chains below was sequenced from the same sample in a study of blood T cell repertoires in COVID-19. Method: immunoSEQ multiplex PCR; TCRdb's copy keeps in-frame clones and lacks some. The repertoire holds around 160,000 clones, about 86% seen once, with about a tenth in the top ten. The sequencing input was peripheral blood. These TCRs come from a woman in her 70s with COVID-19, enrolled during active disease.

The V gene is TRBV20-1, the J gene TRBJ2-3, with TRBD2 matching over 9 bases. CDR3 length equals 14 residues. J lost 3 bases, V lost 3 bases, and 4 bases had no gene match. Per the germline V gene, CDR1 is DFQATT and CDR2 is SNEGSKA (reference sequence). CDR3 protein: CSASASGTTDTQYF. The CDR3 bases are TGCAGTGCTAGTGCTAGCGGGACAACAGATACGCAGTATTTT.

The chain links TRBV18 to TRBJ1-3; D unclear. Trimming left V 1 base short and J 0 bases short, with 10 bases between. The germline V gene has CDR1 KGHSH and CDR2 LQKENI. The CDR3 length is 16 residues. In nucleotides, the CDR3 is TGTGCCAGCTCACCACGTCCCGAGAGCTCTGGAAACACCATATATTTT. Amino acid sequence: CASSPRPESSGNTIYF.

This rearrangement joins TRBV29-1 to TRBJ1-2, with unresolved D. The CDR3 is 16 residues long. V was clipped by 4 bases and J by 0 bases, with 18 bases between them. Germline V CDR1 and CDR2: SQVTM, ANQGSEA. CDR3 sequence: CSVGSRLTEANYGYTF. CDR3 DNA sequence: TGCAGCGTTGGAAGTAGGTTGACGGAGGCTAACTATGGCTACACCTTC.

V gene TRBV11-2 combines with J gene TRBJ2-3; no clear D. V dropped 2 bases and J dropped 1 base, with 13 bases sitting between them. This CDR3 spans 16 amino acids. Germline assignment: CDR1 SGHAT and CDR2 FQNNGV. The CDR3 sequence: CASSLRSRGGTDTQYF. The DNA for the CDR3 is TGTGCCAGCAGCTTACGATCTAGAGGAGGCACAGATACGCAGTATTTT.

The chain recombines TRBV6-5 with TRBJ2-3; 9 nucleotides agree with TRBD2. V was clipped by 11 bases and J by 5 bases; unmatched bases: 11. CDR1 is MNHEY and CDR2 is SVGAGI in the germline V gene. The CDR3 totals 14 residues. CDR3 nucleotides: TGTGCCGCTCGAGGGGCGGGGGGGCGAGATACGCAGTATTTT. Amino acids: CAARGAGGRDTQYF.

Concerning this clone: At the DNA level, this CDR3 is encoded by other sequences in the same sample as well. The chain combines TRBV12-3 or TRBV12-4 with TRBJ2-7; TRBD1 agrees at 7 bases. With 7 bases clipped from V and 2 bases from J, the junction kept 5 bases outside the gene matches. This CDR3 spans 13 amino acids. The CDR3 spells CASTLTGTYEQYF. The CDR3 DNA reads as TGTGCCAGCACCCTGACAGGGACCTACGAGCAGTACTTC.

The chain has TRBV14 and TRBJ1-1; unclear D gene. V lost 4 bases and J lost 1, with 13 bases in between. CDR1 is SGHDN and CDR2 is FVKESK in the germline V gene. The CDR3 contains 15 residues. CDR3 DNA: TGTGCCAGCAGCCCTCTTCCGGGGAAGAACACTGAAGCTTTCTTT. It is translated as CASSPLPGKNTEAFF.

This chain links TRBV7-9 with TRBJ1-4; possibly TRBD1 for D (5 bases). CDR1 and CDR2 from the germline V gene are SEHNR and FQNEAQ (reference sequence). The CDR3 extends over 14 amino acids. With 0 bases removed from V and 7 bases from J, the gap between germline ends came to 9 bases. CDR3 nucleotides: TGTGCCAGCAGCTTAGCAGGGGATGGTGAAAAACTGTTTTTT. Residues: CASSLAGDGEKLFF.

This CDR3 reads CASRGAMGSYTEAFF. In DNA form, the CDR3 reads TGTGCCAGCAGGGGGGCAATGGGGTCATACACTGAAGCTTTCTTT. The chain links TRBV28 to TRBJ1-1, with D perhaps TRBD1 (6 bases). V was shortened by 6 bases and J by 3 bases, with 17 bases between the two germline ends. Germline CDR1 MDHEN, CDR2 SYDVKM. CDR3 length: 15 amino acids.

V and J are TRBV6-5 and TRBJ1-5; D call uncertain. V lost 0 bases and J 4 bases, leaving 7 bases between the germline ends. Germline loops: CDR1 MNHEY, CDR2 SVGAGI. This CDR3 is 14 amino acids long. DNA of the CDR3: TGTGCCAGCAGTTACTCGAGAGGGAATCAGCCCCAGCATTTT. Translating gives CASSYSRGNQPQHF.

V usage is TRBV3-1 (or the pseudogene TRBV3-2) and J usage is TRBJ1-2; the D is unclear. CDR3 size: 13 residues. V was cut by 4 bases and J by 1 base, with 7 bases left in between. In germline, CDR1 is LGHDT, CDR2 YNNKEL (reference sequence). As DNA, the CDR3 is TGTGCCAGCAGCCCCTTAGATAACTATGGCTACACCTTC. Its protein is CASSPLDNYGYTF.

The sample holds a few counts of this clone. The genes are TRBV12-3 or TRBV12-4 and TRBJ1-2, with D perhaps matching TRBD1 (6 bases). V was cut by 7 bases and J by 5 bases, with 14 bases left in between. This CDR3 is 13 amino acids long. CDR3 residues: CASTLDSPYGYTF. CDR3 DNA: TGTGCCAGCACCTTGGACAGTCCGTATGGCTACACCTTC.

The genes are TRBV5-1 and TRBJ2-1; TRBD2 matches at 9 bases. This CDR3 has 16 amino acids. V was pared by 4 bases and J by 5 bases, with 10 bases of the junction left unmatched. Germline V lookup: CDR1 SGHRS, CDR2 YFSETQ. The CDR3 coding sequence is TGCGCCAGCAGCCAAGGGGGACTAGCTTCCGACAATGAGCAGTTCTTC. It translates to CASSQGGLASDNEQFF.

The chain couples TRBV5-1 to TRBJ2-5; a weak D match, TRBD2 (6 bases). The CDR3 spans 13 residues. Looked up from germline, CDR1 is SGHRS and CDR2 is YFSETQ. V lost 3 bases, J lost 1 base, and 7 bases lay in between. The CDR3 reads CASSWDSQETQYF. The CDR3 DNA reads TGCGCCAGCAGCTGGGACTCCCAAGAGACCCAGTACTTC.